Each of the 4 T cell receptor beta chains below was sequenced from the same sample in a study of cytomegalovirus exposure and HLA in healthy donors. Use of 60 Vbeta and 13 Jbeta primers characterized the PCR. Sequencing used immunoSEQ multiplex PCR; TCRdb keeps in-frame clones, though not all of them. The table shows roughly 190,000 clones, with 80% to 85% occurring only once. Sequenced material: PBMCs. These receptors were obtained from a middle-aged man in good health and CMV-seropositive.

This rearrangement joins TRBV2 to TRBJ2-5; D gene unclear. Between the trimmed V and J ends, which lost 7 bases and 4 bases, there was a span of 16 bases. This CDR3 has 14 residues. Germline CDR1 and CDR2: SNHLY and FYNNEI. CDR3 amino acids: CASKITSIRETQYF. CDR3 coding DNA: TGTGCCAGCAAGATCACGAGTATTCGAGAGACCCAGTACTTC. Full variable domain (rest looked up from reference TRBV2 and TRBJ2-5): EPEVTQTPSHQVTQMGQEVILRCVPISNHLYFYWYRQILGQKVEFLVSFYNNEISEKSEIFDDQFSVERPDGSNFTLKIRSTKLEDSAMYFCASKITSIRETQYFGPGTRLLVL.

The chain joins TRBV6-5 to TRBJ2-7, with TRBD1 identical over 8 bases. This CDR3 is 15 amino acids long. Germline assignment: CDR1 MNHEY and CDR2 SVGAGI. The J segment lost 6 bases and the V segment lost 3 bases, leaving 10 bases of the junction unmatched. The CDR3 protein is CASSYTSGGYFEQYF. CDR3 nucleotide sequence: TGTGCCAGCAGTTATACGTCAGGGGGCTATTTCGAGCAGTACTTC.

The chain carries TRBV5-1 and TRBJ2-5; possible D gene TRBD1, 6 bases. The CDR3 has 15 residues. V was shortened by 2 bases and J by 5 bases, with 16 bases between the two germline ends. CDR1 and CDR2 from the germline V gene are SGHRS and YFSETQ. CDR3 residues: CASSFGGAPRETQYF. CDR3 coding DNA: TGCGCCAGCAGCTTTGGGGGCGCCCCGCGGGAGACCCAGTACTTC.

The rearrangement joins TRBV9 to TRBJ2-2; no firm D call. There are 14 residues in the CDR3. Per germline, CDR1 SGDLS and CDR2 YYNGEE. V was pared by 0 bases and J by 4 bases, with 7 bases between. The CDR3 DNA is TGTGCCAGCAGCGTAGAATCCGGCACCGGGGAGCTGTTTTTT. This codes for CASSVESGTGELFF.